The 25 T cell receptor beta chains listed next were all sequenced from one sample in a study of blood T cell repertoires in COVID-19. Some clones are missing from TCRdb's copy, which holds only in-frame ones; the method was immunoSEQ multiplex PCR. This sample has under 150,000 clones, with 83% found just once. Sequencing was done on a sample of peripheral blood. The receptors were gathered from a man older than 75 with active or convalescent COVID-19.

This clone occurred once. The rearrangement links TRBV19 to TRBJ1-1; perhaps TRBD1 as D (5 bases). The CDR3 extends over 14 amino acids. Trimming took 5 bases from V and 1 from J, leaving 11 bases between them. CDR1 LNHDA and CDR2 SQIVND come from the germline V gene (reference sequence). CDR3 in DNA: TGTGCCAGTAGTGCCCACGGGGGGAACACTGAAGCTTTCTTT. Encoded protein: CASSAHGGNTEAFF.

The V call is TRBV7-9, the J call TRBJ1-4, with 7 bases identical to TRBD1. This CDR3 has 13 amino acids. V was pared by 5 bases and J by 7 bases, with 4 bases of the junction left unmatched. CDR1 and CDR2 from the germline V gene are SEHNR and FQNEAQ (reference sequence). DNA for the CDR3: TGTGCCAGCAGCGGAAGGGACAGTGAAAAACTGTTTTTT. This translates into CASSGRDSEKLFF.

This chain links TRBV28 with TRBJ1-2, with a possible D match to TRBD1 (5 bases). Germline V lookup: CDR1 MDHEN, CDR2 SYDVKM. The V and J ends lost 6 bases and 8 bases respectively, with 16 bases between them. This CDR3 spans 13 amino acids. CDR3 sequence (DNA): TGTGCCAGCAGGCGCCAGGGAATTCTAGGCTACACCTTC. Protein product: CASRRQGILGYTF.

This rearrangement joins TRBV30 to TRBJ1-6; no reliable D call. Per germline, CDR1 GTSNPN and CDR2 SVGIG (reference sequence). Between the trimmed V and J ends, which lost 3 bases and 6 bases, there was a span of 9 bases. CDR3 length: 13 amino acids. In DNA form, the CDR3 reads TGTGCCTGGAGGGAACGGGTTAATTCACCCCTCCACTTT. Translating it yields CAWRERVNSPLHF.

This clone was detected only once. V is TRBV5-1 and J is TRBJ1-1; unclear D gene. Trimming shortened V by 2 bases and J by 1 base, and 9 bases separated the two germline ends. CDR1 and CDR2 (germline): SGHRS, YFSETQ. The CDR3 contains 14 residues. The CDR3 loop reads CASSFLPGNTEAFF. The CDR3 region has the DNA TGCGCCAGCAGCTTCTTACCAGGGAACACTGAAGCTTTCTTT.

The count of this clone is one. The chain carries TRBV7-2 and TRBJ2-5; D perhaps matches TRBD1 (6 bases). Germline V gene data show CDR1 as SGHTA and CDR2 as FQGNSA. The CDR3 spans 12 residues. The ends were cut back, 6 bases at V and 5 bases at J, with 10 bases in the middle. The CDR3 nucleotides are TGTGCCAGCAGACAGGGTTCCGAGACCCAGTACTTC. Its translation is CASRQGSETQYF.

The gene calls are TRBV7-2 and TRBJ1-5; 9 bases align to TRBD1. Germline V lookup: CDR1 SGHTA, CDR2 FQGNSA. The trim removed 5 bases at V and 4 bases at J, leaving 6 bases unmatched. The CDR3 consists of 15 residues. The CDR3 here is CASSSGQGLNQPQHF. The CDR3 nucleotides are TGTGCCAGCAGCAGCGGACAGGGGCTGAATCAGCCCCAGCATTTT.

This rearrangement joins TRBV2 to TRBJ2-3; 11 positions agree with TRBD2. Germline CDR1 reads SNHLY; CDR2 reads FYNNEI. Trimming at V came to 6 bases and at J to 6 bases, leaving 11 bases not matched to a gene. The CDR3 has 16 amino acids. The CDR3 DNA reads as TGTGCCAGCAGGCCTTTAGCGGGGGGGCCGAGGGATACGCAGTATTTT. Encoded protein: CASRPLAGGPRDTQYF.

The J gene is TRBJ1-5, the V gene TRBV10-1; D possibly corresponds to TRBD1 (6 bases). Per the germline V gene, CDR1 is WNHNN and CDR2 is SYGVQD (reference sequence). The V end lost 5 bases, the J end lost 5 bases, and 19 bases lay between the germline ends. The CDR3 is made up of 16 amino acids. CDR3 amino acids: CASSPRDKGRDQPQHF. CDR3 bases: TGCGCCAGCAGTCCCCGGGACAAGGGGCGAGATCAGCCCCAGCATTTT.

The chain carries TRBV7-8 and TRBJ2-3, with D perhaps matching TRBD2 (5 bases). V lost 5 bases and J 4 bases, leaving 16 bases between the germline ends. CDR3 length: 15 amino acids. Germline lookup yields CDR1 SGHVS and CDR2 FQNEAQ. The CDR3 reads CASSRGSSLPDTQYF. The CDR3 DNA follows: TGTGCCAGCAGCCGAGGGTCTAGTCTGCCAGATACGCAGTATTTT.

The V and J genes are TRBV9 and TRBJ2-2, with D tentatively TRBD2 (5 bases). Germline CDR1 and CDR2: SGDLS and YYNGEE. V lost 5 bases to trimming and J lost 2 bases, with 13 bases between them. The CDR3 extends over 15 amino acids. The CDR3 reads CASRGAGRNTGELFF. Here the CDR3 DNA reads TGTGCCAGCAGGGGAGCAGGACGAAACACCGGGGAGCTGTTTTTT.

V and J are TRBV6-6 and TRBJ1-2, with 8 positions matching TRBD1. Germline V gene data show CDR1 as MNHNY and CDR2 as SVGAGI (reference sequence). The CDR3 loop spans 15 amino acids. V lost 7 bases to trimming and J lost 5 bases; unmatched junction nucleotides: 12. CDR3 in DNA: TGTGCCAGCACCAAAAACAACAGGGGGGAGTATGGCTACACCTTC. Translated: CASTKNNRGEYGYTF.

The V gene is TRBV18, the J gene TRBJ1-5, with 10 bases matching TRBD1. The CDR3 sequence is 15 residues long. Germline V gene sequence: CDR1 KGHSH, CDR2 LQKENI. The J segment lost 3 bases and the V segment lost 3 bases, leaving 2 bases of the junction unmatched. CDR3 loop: CASSPGTGANQPQHF. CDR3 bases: TGTGCCAGCTCACCCGGGACAGGGGCCAATCAGCCCCAGCATTTT.

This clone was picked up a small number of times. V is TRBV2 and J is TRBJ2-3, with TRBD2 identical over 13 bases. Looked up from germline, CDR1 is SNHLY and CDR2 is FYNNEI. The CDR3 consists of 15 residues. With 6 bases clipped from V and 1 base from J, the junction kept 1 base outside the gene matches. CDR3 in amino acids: CASSGLAGGTDTQYF. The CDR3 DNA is TGTGCCAGCAGCGGACTAGCGGGGGGCACAGATACGCAGTATTTT.

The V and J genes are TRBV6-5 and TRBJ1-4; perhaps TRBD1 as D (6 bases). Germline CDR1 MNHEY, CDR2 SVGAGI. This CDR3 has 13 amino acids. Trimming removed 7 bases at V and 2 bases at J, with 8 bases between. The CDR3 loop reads CASTGQTNEKLFF. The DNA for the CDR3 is TGTGCCAGCACCGGACAGACTAATGAAAAACTGTTTTTT.

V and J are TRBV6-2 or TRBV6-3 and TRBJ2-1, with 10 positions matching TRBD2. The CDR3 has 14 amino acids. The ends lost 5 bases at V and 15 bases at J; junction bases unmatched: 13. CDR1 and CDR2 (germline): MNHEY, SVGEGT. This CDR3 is CASSGVGTSGDPFF. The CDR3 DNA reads TGTGCCAGCAGTGGGGTAGGCACTAGCGGGGATCCGTTCTTC.

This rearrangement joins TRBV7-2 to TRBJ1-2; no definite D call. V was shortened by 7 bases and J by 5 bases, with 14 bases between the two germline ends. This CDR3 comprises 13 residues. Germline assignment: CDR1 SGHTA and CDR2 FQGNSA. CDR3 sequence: CASTPRGRYGYTF. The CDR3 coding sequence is TGTGCCAGCACCCCCCGAGGGAGGTATGGCTACACCTTC.

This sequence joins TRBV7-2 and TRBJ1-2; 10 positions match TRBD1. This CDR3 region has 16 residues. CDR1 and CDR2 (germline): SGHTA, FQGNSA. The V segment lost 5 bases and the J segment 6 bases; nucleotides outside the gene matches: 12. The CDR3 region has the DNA TGTGCCAGCAGCAGTCGAAGGACAGGGGGAAACAATGGCTACACCTTC. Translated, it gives CASSSRRTGGNNGYTF.

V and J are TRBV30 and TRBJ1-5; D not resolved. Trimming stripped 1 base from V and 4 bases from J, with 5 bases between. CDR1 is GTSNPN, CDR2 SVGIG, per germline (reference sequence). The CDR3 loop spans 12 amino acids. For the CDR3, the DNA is TGTGCCTGGAGTGGTACAAATCAGCCCCAGCATTTT. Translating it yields CAWSGTNQPQHF.

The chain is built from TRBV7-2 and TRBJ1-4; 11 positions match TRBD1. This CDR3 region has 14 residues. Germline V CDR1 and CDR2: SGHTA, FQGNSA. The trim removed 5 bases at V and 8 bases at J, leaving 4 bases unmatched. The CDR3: CASSHGTGGEKLFF. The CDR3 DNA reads TGTGCCAGCAGCCACGGGACAGGGGGGGAAAAACTGTTTTTT.

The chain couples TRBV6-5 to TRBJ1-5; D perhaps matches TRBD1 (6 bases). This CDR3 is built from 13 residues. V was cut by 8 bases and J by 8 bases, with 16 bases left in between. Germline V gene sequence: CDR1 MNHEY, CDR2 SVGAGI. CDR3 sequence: CASAQGPGEPQHF. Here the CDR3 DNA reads TGTGCCAGCGCGCAGGGCCCAGGGGAGCCCCAGCATTTT.

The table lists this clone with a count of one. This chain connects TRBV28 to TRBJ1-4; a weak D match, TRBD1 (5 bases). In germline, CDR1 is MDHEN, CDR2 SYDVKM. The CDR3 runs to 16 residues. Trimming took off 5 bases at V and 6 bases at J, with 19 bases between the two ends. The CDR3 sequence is CASSPGTGRADEKLFF. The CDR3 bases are TGTGCCAGCAGTCCAGGGACGGGGAGGGCCGATGAAAAACTGTTTTTT.

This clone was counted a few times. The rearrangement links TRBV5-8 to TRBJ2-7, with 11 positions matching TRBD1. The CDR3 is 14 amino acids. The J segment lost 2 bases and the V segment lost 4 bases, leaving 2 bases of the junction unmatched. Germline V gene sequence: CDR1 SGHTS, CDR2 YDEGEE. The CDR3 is CASSGGQGAYEQYF. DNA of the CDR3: TGTGCCAGCAGCGGGGGACAGGGGGCCTACGAGCAGTACTTC.

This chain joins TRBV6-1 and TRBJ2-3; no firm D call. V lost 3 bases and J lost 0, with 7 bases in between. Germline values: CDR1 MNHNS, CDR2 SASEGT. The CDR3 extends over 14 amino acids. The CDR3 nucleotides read TGTGCCAGCAGTGACGAGTTTAGCACAGATACGCAGTATTTT. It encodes CASSDEFSTDTQYF.

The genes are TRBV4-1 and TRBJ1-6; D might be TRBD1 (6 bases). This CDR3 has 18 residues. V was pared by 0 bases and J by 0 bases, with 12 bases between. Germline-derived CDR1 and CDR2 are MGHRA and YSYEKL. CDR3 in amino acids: CASSQEGHQSSYNSPLHF. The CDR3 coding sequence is TGCGCCAGCAGCCAAGAGGGACACCAAAGCTCCTATAATTCACCCCTCCACTTT.